The source of this TCR beta chain is a study of regulatory T cells in long-lasting Graves disease. About the research overall: Graves' patients with a new diagnosis had received antithyroid drugs under 3 months. Broader study findings: Persistent patients shared more public clonotypes (under 3,000) than newly diagnosed patients (approximately 1,000). Small numbers of samples may have cut accuracy.

According to the study, TCR beta libraries were built with iRepertoire HTBI primers and CDR3-region Arm-PCR. TCRdb re-called the multiplex PCR reads through MiXCR, storing one row per CDR3 protein. Counted here are around 230,000 distinct CDR3 sequences, around 19% occurring once; the ten biggest clones make up 22%. This CDR3 spans 14 amino acids. Germline CDR1 reads DFQATT; CDR2 reads SNEGSKA (reference sequence). Trimming removed 0 bases at V and 6 bases at J, with 12 bases between. The table lists this clonotype with many counts. The antigen is not known. Indicated time point: newly diagnosed GD, antithyroid drugs for less than 3 months. Generation of the TCR library employed RNA extracted from PBMCs. The patients were drawn from one endocrinology department in Xi'an, China.

V is TRBV20-1 and J is TRBJ2-1; D gene uncertain. This TCR derives from a female donor with Graves disease. The input for sequencing was peripheral blood mononuclear cells (PBMCs), taken at new diagnosis, from a patient treated with antithyroid drugs. This chain's CDR3 is CSARDGTAPNEQFF. CDR3 bases: TGCAGTGCTAGAGATGGCACAGCCCCCAATGAGCAGTTCTTC.